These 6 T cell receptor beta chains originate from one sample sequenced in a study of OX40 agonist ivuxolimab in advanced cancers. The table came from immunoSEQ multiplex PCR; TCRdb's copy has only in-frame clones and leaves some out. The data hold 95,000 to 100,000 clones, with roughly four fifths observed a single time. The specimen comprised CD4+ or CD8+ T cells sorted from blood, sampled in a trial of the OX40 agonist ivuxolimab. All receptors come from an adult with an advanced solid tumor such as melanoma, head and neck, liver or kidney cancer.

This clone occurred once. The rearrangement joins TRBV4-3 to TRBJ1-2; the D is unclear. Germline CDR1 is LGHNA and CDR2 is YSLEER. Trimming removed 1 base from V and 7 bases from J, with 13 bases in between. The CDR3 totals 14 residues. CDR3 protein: CASSQGMRVPGYTF. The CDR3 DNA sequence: TGCGCCAGCAGCCAAGGAATGAGGGTCCCTGGCTACACCTTC.

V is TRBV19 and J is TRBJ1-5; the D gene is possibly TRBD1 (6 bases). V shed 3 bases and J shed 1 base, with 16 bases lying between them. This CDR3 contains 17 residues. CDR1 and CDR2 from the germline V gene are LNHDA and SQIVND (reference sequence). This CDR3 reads CASSMRSRGGSNQPQHF. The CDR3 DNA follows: TGTGCCAGTAGTATGCGGTCCAGGGGAGGGAGCAATCAGCCCCAGCATTTT.

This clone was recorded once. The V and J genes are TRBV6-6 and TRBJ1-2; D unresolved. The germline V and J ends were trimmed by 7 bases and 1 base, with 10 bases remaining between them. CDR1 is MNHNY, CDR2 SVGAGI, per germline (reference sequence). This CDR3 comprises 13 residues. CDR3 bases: TGTGCCAGCAAATGGGCGGTTAACTATGGCTACACCTTC. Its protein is CASKWAVNYGYTF.

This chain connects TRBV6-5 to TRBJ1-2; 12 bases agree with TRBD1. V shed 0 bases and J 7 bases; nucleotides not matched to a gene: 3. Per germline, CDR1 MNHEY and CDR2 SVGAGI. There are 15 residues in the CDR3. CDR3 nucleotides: TGTGCCAGCAGTTACTCGGGACAGGGGGCTCGTGGCTACACCTTC. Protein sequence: CASSYSGQGARGYTF.

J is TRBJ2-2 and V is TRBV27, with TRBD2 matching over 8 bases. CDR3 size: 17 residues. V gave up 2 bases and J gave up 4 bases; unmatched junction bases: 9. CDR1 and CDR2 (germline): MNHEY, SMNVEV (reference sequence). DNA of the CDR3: TGTGCCAGCAGTTTAAACCCGGGACTAGGTTCCACCGGGGAGCTGTTTTTT. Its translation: CASSLNPGLGSTGELFF.

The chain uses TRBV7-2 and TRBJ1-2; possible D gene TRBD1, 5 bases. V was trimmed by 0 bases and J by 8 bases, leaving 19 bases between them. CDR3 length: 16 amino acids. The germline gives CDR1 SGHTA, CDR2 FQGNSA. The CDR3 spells CASSLALAGGTSGYTF. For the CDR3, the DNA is TGTGCCAGCAGCTTAGCATTGGCAGGTGGGACCTCGGGCTACACCTTC.